This T cell receptor beta chain was identified during a study of beta chain features in type 1 diabetes. Notes on the study in general: Patients with Type 1 diabetes showed moderately but significantly shorter TCRB CDR3s in all four CD4+ subsets. Naive, central memory and regulatory TCRB repertoires appeared more similar among patients than healthy donors.

This clone was seen a few times. The antigen is unknown. TCRB transcripts that were expressed got sequenced, as all of the isolated RNA had been reverse transcribed. Libraries were prepared by immunoSEQ multiplex PCR; TCRdb keeps only in-frame clonotypes and omits some of them. The sample yields around 300,000 clones, 14% seen once. Trimming left V 3 bases short and J 4 bases short, with 12 bases between. CDR1 is WSHSY and CDR2 is SAAADI in the germline V gene. There are 14 residues in the CDR3. Staining for CD45RO/CCR7/CD25/CD127/CD95/CD27 allowed sorting of CD4+ naive, central memory, regulatory and stem cell-like memory cells.

This chain links TRBV10-2 with TRBJ1-2, with D tentatively TRBD1 (5 bases). The sample taken for sequencing was central memory CD4+ T cells from blood. This TCR came from a man younger than 45 in good health. CDR3 sequence reads: CASSEGALTYGYTF. The CDR3 DNA sequence: TGCGCCAGCAGTGAAGGGGCCCTAACCTATGGCTACACCTTC.